The T cell receptor (beta chain) described here comes from a study of blood T cell repertoires in COVID-19. Profiled with immunoSEQ multiplex PCR; TCRdb holds only in-frame clones, not every one. The table shows 150,000 to 200,000 clones, with about four fifths occurring only once. Material: PBMCs or T cells enriched from blood (not recorded which). This sequence originates from a man in his forties or fifties who had recovered from COVID-19.

The CDR3 protein is CASSPGPAGGNTIYF. The CDR3 nucleotides read TGTGCCAGCAGTCCCGGCCCGGCCGGGGGAAACACCATATATTTT. This rearrangement joins TRBV6-5 to TRBJ1-3; D not resolved. Trimming left V 5 bases short and J 4 bases short, with 15 bases between. Germline-derived CDR1 and CDR2 are MNHEY and SVGAGI. This CDR3 contains 15 residues.